The 30 T cell receptor beta chains reported below all come from one sample, sequenced in a study of blood T cell repertoires in COVID-19. Profiling relied on immunoSEQ multiplex PCR, and the TCRdb table lists in-frame clones only, not all of them. This sample yields about 170,000 clones, of which 85% to 90% are seen a single time; roughly 7% belongs to the top ten. The specimen sequenced was peripheral blood. Every receptor here comes from a woman of 80 years or more in a cohort sampled during active or convalescent COVID-19.

The V and J genes are TRBV3-1 (or the pseudogene TRBV3-2) and TRBJ1-1; possible D gene TRBD1, 6 bases. V lost 4 bases and J lost 7, with 13 bases in between. The CDR3 is made up of 13 amino acids. In germline, CDR1 is LGHDT, CDR2 YNNKEL (reference sequence). In DNA, the CDR3 is TGTGCCAGCAGCCGCCTCGGGACATTTGAAGCTTTCTTT. Its protein product is CASSRLGTFEAFF.

The V and J genes are TRBV7-9 and TRBJ2-1; 7 bases map to TRBD1. Per germline, CDR1 SEHNR and CDR2 FQNEAQ (reference sequence). V dropped 4 bases and J dropped 6; count of bases not matched to a gene: 12. The CDR3 runs to 16 residues. The CDR3 nucleotides are TGTGCCAGCAGCTCCACGACAGGGTCGGGACCCAATGAGCAGTTCTTC. Amino acids: CASSSTTGSGPNEQFF.

The chain combines TRBV27 with TRBJ1-2; 7 bases fit TRBD1. This CDR3 contains 13 residues. Germline values: CDR1 MNHEY, CDR2 SMNVEV (reference sequence). The V segment lost 5 bases and the J segment 5 bases; nucleotides outside the gene matches: 5. The DNA for the CDR3 is TGTGCCAGCAGTCGGACAGGAGGATATGGCTACACCTTC. This gives the protein CASSRTGGYGYTF.

As concerns this clone: The sample contains more than one DNA sequence encoding this CDR3. This chain uses TRBV20-1 with TRBJ2-2; D call uncertain. Germline V gene sequence: CDR1 DFQATT, CDR2 SNEGSKA (reference sequence). With 6 bases removed from V and 4 bases from J, the gap between germline ends came to 6 bases. The CDR3 runs 11 residues. The CDR3 DNA is TGCAGTGCCCGAGGCACCGGGGAGCTGTTTTTT. Translation: CSARGTGELFF.

As for this clone: Other DNA sequences in this sample translate to the same CDR3. The chain employs TRBV27 and TRBJ2-1; D gene uncertain. V dropped 3 bases and J dropped 4 bases, with 7 bases sitting between them. From germline, CDR1 is MNHEY and CDR2 SMNVEV (reference sequence). CDR3 length equals 13 residues. CDR3 in DNA: TGTGCCAGCAGTTTCAGTTCTTACAATGAGCAGTTCTTC. Residues: CASSFSSYNEQFF.

This chain connects TRBV12-3 or TRBV12-4 to TRBJ2-1; D is unresolved. This CDR3 is 11 amino acids long. V lost 5 bases and J lost 7, with 6 bases in between. CDR3 loop: CASSKSNEQFF. CDR3 nucleotide sequence: TGTGCCAGCAGTAAGAGTAATGAGCAGTTCTTC.

The chain joins TRBV16 to TRBJ1-4, with D unresolved. The V gene's germline CDR1 is KGHSY and CDR2 FQNENV. This CDR3 is built from 15 residues. Trimming removed 3 bases at V and 5 bases at J, with 13 bases between. CDR3 sequence reads: CASSHRWKRNEKLFF. DNA for the CDR3: TGTGCCAGCAGCCATCGCTGGAAGCGGAATGAAAAACTGTTTTTT. Using reference TRBV16 and TRBJ1-4 for the parts outside the CDR3, the full variable domain is GEEVAQTPKHLVRGEGQKAKLYCAPIKGHSYVFWYQQVLKNEFKFLISFQNENVFDETGMPKERFSAKCLPNSPCSLEIQATKLEDSAVYFCASSHRWKRNEKLFFGSGTQLSVL.

This sequence joins TRBV28 and TRBJ1-2, with a possible D match to TRBD1 (6 bases). Trimming took off 4 bases at V and 8 bases at J, with 20 bases between the two ends. Germline values: CDR1 MDHEN, CDR2 SYDVKM. The CDR3 sequence is 15 residues long. The CDR3 DNA reads as TGTGCCAGCAGTTCAAGCACAGGGCGCTACATCGGCTACACCTTC. Protein: CASSSSTGRYIGYTF.

The V gene is TRBV7-2, the J gene TRBJ2-3; D possibly corresponds to TRBD2 (6 bases). Trimming cost V 0 bases and J 4 bases, with 11 bases left between them. From germline, CDR1 is SGHTA and CDR2 FQGNSA. CDR3 length equals 15 residues. The CDR3 coding sequence is TGTGCCAGCAGCTTAGCCCCGGGGGTTTCAGATACGCAGTATTTT. Translating it yields CASSLAPGVSDTQYF. Full variable domain (outside the CDR3, taken from reference TRBV7-2 and TRBJ2-3): GAGVSQSPSNKVTEKGKDVELRCDPISGHTALYWYRQSLGQGLEFLIYFQGNSAPDKSGLPSDRFSAERTGGSVSTLTIQRTQQEDSAVYLCASSLAPGVSDTQYFGPGTRLTVL.

V gene TRBV7-9 combines with J gene TRBJ2-5, with D uncertain. The CDR3 has 14 residues. Germline CDR1 SEHNR, CDR2 FQNEAQ (reference sequence). Trimming stripped 1 base from V and 1 base from J, with 7 bases between. This CDR3 is CASSLGSSQETQYF. Here the CDR3 DNA reads TGTGCCAGCAGCTTAGGGTCCAGCCAAGAGACCCAGTACTTC. Filled out from reference TRBV7-9 and TRBJ2-5, the complete variable domain reads DTGVSQNPRHKITKRGQNVTFRCDPISEHNRLYWYRQTLGQGPEFLTYFQNEAQLEKSRLLSDRFSAERPKGSFSTLEIQRTEQGDSAMYLCASSLGSSQETQYFGPGTRLLVL.

The rearrangement uses TRBV20-1 and TRBJ1-5; the D is unclear. This CDR3 contains 12 residues. Germline V lookup: CDR1 DFQATT, CDR2 SNEGSKA (reference sequence). Trimming cost V 3 bases and J 4 bases, with 7 bases left between them. The CDR3 DNA is TGCAGTGCTAGTCCCTATAATCAGCCCCAGCATTTT. Protein: CSASPYNQPQHF.

This chain joins TRBV6-5 and TRBJ1-1; 8 nucleotides align to TRBD1. The CDR3 is made up of 16 amino acids. CDR1 is MNHEY, CDR2 SVGAGI, per germline. J was trimmed by 2 bases and V by 0 bases; bases with no gene match: 5. The CDR3 region is CASSYSWTGPNTEAFF. The CDR3 DNA follows: TGTGCCAGCAGTTACTCCTGGACAGGGCCAAACACTGAAGCTTTCTTT.

Only one count was recorded for this clone. J is TRBJ2-5 and V is TRBV29-1, with TRBD2 matching over 8 bases. The CDR3 has 14 amino acids. Germline V gene sequence: CDR1 SQVTM, CDR2 ANQGSEA. V dropped 0 bases and J dropped 5; count of bases not matched to a gene: 5. In nucleotides, the CDR3 is TGCAGCGTTGAAGACAGAGCGGGAGTCGAGACCCAGTACTTC. Amino acids: CSVEDRAGVETQYF. The complete variable domain, with remaining parts taken from reference TRBV29-1 and TRBJ2-5, reads SAVISQKPSRDICQRGTSLTIQCQVDSQVTMMFWYRQQPGQSLTLIATANQGSEATYESGFVIDKFPISRPNLTFSTLTVSNMSPEDSSIYLCSVEDRAGVETQYFGPGTRLLVL.

The rearrangement uses TRBV3-1 (or the pseudogene TRBV3-2) and TRBJ1-4, with D possibly matching TRBD1 (6 bases). With 1 base removed from V and 7 bases from J, the gap between germline ends came to 13 bases. Germline V gene lookup returns CDR1 LGHDT and CDR2 YNNKEL (reference sequence). The CDR3 loop spans 15 amino acids. In DNA, the CDR3 is TGTGCCAGCAGCCAAGGTCTGAGGGGGGGTGAAAAACTGTTTTTT. Its protein product is CASSQGLRGGEKLFF.

The rearrangement links TRBV7-9 to TRBJ2-1; 11 bases align to TRBD2. V dropped 7 bases and J dropped 4; count of bases not matched to a gene: 15. From germline, CDR1 is SEHNR and CDR2 FQNEAQ (reference sequence). The CDR3 contains 18 residues. CDR3 bases: TGTGCCAGCACCGACTTAATACGGACTAGCGGGCAGTACAATGAGCAGTTCTTC. Protein sequence: CASTDLIRTSGQYNEQFF.

The chain couples TRBV19 to TRBJ2-3; D perhaps matches TRBD1 (6 bases). Germline lookup yields CDR1 LNHDA and CDR2 SQIVND (reference sequence). CDR3 length equals 15 residues. Trimming pared 7 bases from V and 0 bases from J, leaving 14 bases between. CDR3 in amino acids: CASTSTGHSTDTQYF. Here the CDR3 DNA reads TGTGCCAGTACCTCAACAGGGCATAGCACAGATACGCAGTATTTT.

The J gene is TRBJ2-7, the V gene TRBV5-7, with 8 nucleotides matching TRBD1. TRBV5-7 is designated an ORF whose function remains uncertain. After removal of 4 bases from V and 0 bases from J, the junction contained 12 bases not matched to a gene. The CDR3 extends over 17 amino acids. The CDR3 DNA is TGTGCCAGCAGCAGGTCTGAGACAGGGGACCCCTCCTACGAGCAGTACGTC. This sequence encodes CASSRSETGDPSYEQYV.

This clone appeared a single time. V gene TRBV20-1 combines with J gene TRBJ2-3; 9 bases agree with TRBD1. With 3 bases clipped from V and 7 bases from J, the junction kept 8 bases outside the gene matches. CDR3 length equals 14 residues. CDR1 DFQATT and CDR2 SNEGSKA come from the germline V gene (reference sequence). The CDR3 reads CSASETGTGNTQYF. The CDR3 region has the DNA TGCAGTGCTAGTGAGACAGGGACAGGGAATACGCAGTATTTT.

The chain couples TRBV15 to TRBJ1-1; D is ambiguous. The V and J ends lost 0 bases and 7 bases respectively, with 12 bases between them. The CDR3 extends over 14 amino acids. The germline V gene has CDR1 LNHNV and CDR2 YYDKDF (reference sequence). This chain's CDR3 is CATSRDPSSGEAFF. The CDR3 coding sequence is TGTGCCACCAGCAGAGATCCCTCGAGTGGTGAAGCTTTCTTT.

The V call is TRBV4-3, the J call TRBJ1-6; D gene uncertain. Trimming took off 2 bases at V and 8 bases at J, with 13 bases between the two ends. Looked up from germline, CDR1 is LGHNA and CDR2 is YSLEER. The length of the CDR3 is 15 residues. This chain's CDR3 is CASSQIQLTDSPLHF. The CDR3 nucleotides are TGCGCCAGCAGCCAAATACAGCTAACCGATTCACCCCTCCACTTT.

The chain links TRBV6-1 to TRBJ2-7; 7 positions agree with TRBD1. CDR1 and CDR2 (germline): MNHNS, SASEGT. The CDR3 sequence is 14 residues long. The V segment lost 2 bases and the J segment 6 bases; nucleotides outside the gene matches: 7. The CDR3 loop is CASSERTRGREQYV. The CDR3 coding sequence is TGTGCCAGCAGTGAAAGGACGAGGGGGCGCGAGCAGTACGTC.

The sample holds one count of this clone. The chain combines TRBV5-1 with TRBJ1-4; D not certain. With 0 bases removed from V and 0 bases from J, the gap between germline ends came to 9 bases. The CDR3 sequence is 16 residues long. Germline assignment: CDR1 SGHRS and CDR2 YFSETQ. CDR3 DNA: TGCGCCAGCAGCTTGGCAGGTACTGCAACTAATGAAAAACTGTTTTTT. Translation: CASSLAGTATNEKLFF.

This chain joins TRBV6-1 and TRBJ2-1, with 7 bases that match TRBD1. Germline-derived CDR1 and CDR2 are MNHNS and SASEGT. Germline trimming cut 3 bases from V and 0 bases from J; bases unmatched to any gene: 8. The CDR3 has 17 residues. CDR3 sequence: CASSDAQGVGSYNEQFF. The CDR3, as DNA: TGTGCCAGCAGTGACGCTCAGGGGGTAGGCTCCTACAATGAGCAGTTCTTC.

The CDR3 is CASSDQGKNTEAFF. The CDR3, as DNA: TGTGCCAGCAGTGACCAGGGGAAGAACACTGAAGCTTTCTTT. The chain recombines TRBV2 with TRBJ1-1, with TRBD1 as a possible D gene (6 bases). The CDR3 has 14 residues. Germline V gene lookup returns CDR1 SNHLY and CDR2 FYNNEI. Trimming shortened V by 3 bases and J by 1 base, and 9 bases separated the two germline ends.

V and J are TRBV27 and TRBJ1-2; 8 bases match TRBD1. The CDR3 length is 15 residues. V trimming: 6 bases; J trimming: 4 bases; junction bases outside the gene matches: 10. Per the germline V gene, CDR1 is MNHEY and CDR2 is SMNVEV (reference sequence). Here the CDR3 reads CASSYVDRGRYGYTF. CDR3 nucleotides: TGTGCCAGCAGCTACGTCGACAGGGGACGCTATGGCTACACCTTC.

This clone was recorded once. The chain recombines TRBV13 with TRBJ1-1; D uncertain. CDR3 length: 13 amino acids. Between the trimmed V and J ends, which lost 5 bases and 7 bases, there was a span of 14 bases. From germline, CDR1 is PRHDT and CDR2 FYEKMQ (reference sequence). CDR3 residues: CASSLSVLGEAFF. CDR3 in DNA: TGTGCCAGCAGCCTTAGCGTCTTAGGTGAAGCTTTCTTT.

This sequence joins TRBV3-1 (or the pseudogene TRBV3-2) and TRBJ1-1, with unresolved D. CDR1 LGHDT and CDR2 YNNKEL come from the germline V gene (reference sequence). Trimming removed 0 bases at V and 5 bases at J, with 7 bases between. The CDR3 is made up of 13 amino acids. CDR3: CASSQDLRTEAFF. As DNA, the CDR3 is TGTGCCAGCAGCCAAGATTTGAGGACTGAAGCTTTCTTT.

The chain links TRBV4-1 to TRBJ2-3; 11 bases map to TRBD2. Germline loops: CDR1 MGHRA, CDR2 YSYEKL. This CDR3 contains 16 residues. J was trimmed by 7 bases and V by 3 bases; bases with no gene match: 9. CDR3 amino acids: CASSHLFSGRANTQYF. CDR3 DNA: TGCGCCAGCAGCCATCTGTTTAGCGGGAGGGCCAATACGCAGTATTTT.

The chain is built from TRBV9 and TRBJ2-7; tentatively, D is TRBD2 (7 bases). Germline lookup yields CDR1 SGDLS and CDR2 YYNGEE. The CDR3 spans 15 residues. V gave up 0 bases and J gave up 2 bases, with 12 bases separating them. The CDR3 spells CASSVEGGPAYEQYF. The DNA for the CDR3 is TGTGCCAGCAGCGTAGAGGGGGGGCCCGCCTACGAGCAGTACTTC.

As regards this clone: This sample also contains other DNA sequences that code for the same CDR3. The CDR3 is CASSGPVGYTF. CDR3 nucleotide sequence: TGTGCCAGCAGTGGTCCGGTTGGCTACACCTTC. The chain carries TRBV25-1 and TRBJ1-2; D remains ambiguous. Per germline, CDR1 MGHDK and CDR2 SYGVNS. Trimming removed 4 bases at V and 7 bases at J, with 7 bases between. The CDR3 totals 11 residues.